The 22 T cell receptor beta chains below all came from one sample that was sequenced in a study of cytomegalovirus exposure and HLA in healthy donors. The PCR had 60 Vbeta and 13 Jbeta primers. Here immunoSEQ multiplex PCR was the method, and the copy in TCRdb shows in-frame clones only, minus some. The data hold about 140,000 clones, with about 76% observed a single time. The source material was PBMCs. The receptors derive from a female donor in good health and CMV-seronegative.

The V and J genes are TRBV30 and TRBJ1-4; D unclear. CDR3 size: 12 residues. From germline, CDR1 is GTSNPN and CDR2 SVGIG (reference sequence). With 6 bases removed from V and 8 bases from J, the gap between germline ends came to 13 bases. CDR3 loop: CACLRNPEKLFF. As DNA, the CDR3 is TGTGCCTGCCTCAGAAACCCCGAAAAACTGTTTTTT.

The CDR3 protein is CATGQAVPYYEQYF. CDR3 sequence (DNA): TGTGCCACCGGACAGGCTGTTCCTTACTACGAGCAGTACTTC. The rearrangement joins TRBV11-1 to TRBJ2-7, with 7 bases aligning to TRBD1. Trimming cost V 10 bases and J 3 bases; bases outside gene matches: 12. The CDR3 length is 14 residues. Per germline, CDR1 SGHAT and CDR2 FQDESV (reference sequence).

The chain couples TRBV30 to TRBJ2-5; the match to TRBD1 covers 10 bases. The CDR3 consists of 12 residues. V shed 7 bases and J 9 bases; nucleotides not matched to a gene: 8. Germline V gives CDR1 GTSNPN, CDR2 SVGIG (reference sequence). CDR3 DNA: TGTGCCTCGGACAGGGGGTTTGGTGCCCAGTACTTC. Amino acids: CASDRGFGAQYF.

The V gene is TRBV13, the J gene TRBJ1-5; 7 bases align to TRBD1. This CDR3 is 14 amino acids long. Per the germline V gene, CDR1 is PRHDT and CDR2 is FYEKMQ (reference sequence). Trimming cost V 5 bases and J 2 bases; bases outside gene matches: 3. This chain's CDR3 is CASSVGTGNQPQHF. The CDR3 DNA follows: TGTGCCAGCAGCGTCGGGACAGGCAATCAGCCCCAGCATTTT.

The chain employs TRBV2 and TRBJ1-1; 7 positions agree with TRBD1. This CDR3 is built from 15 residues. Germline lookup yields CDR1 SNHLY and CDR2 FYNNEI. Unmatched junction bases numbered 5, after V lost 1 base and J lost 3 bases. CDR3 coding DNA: TGTGCCAGCAGTGAAGTGGTAGGGGGCTACACTGAAGCTTTCTTT. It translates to CASSEVVGGYTEAFF.

CDR3 region: CASAATTGELFF. The CDR3 DNA sequence: TGTGCCAGCGCAGCGACCACCGGGGAGCTGTTTTTT. This chain connects TRBV7-9 to TRBJ2-2, with D unresolved. V was pared by 8 bases and J by 4 bases, with 8 bases between. Germline V gene sequence: CDR1 SEHNR, CDR2 FQNEAQ (reference sequence). This CDR3 is built from 12 residues.

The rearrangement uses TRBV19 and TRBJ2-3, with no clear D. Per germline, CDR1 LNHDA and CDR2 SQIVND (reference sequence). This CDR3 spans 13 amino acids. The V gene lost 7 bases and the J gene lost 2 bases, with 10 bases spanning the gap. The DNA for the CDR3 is TGTGCCAGTATGGGTGAGGTCACAGATACGCAGTATTTT. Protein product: CASMGEVTDTQYF. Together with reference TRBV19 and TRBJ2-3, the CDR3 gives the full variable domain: DGGITQSPKYLFRKEGQNVTLSCEQNLNHDAMYWYRQDPGQGLRLIYYSQIVNDFQKGDIAEGYSVSREKKESFPLTVTSAQKNPTAFYLCASMGEVTDTQYFGPGTRLTVL.

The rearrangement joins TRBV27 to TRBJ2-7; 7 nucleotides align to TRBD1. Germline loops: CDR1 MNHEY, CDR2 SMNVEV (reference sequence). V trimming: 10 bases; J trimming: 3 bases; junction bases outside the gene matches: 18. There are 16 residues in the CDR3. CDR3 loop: CATRLETGPRIYEQYF. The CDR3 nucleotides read TGTGCCACCCGCTTAGAGACAGGGCCCCGAATCTACGAGCAGTACTTC.

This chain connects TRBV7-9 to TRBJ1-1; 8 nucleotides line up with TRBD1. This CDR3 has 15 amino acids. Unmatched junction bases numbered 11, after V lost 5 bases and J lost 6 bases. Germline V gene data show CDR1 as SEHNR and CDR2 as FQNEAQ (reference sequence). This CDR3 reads CASSTLDRGMPEAFF. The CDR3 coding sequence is TGTGCCAGCAGCACCCTTGACAGGGGTATGCCTGAAGCTTTCTTT.

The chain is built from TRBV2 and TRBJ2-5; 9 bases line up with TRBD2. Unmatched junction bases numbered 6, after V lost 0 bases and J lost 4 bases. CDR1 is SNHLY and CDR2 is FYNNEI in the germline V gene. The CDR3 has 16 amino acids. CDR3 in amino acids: CASSEASSGGSETQYF. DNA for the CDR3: TGTGCCAGCAGTGAAGCGAGTAGCGGGGGTTCAGAGACCCAGTACTTC.

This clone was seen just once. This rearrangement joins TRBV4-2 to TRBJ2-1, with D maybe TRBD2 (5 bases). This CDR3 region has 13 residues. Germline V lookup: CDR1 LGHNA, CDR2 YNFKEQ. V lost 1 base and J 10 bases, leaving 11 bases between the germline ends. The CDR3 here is CASSQVRTREQFF. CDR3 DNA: TGTGCCAGCAGCCAAGTAAGAACTAGAGAGCAGTTCTTC.

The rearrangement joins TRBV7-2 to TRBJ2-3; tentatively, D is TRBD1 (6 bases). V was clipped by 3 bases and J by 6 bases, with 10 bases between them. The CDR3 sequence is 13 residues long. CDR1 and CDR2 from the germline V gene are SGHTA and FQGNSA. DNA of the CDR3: TGTGCCAGCAGCTTCCAGGGGTCGGATACGCAGTATTTT. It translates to CASSFQGSDTQYF.

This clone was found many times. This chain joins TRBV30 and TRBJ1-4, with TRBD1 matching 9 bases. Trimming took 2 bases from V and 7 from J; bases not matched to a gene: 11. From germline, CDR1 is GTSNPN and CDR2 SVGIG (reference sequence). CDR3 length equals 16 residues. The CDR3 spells CAWSYPLTGGGEKLFF. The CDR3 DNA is TGTGCCTGGAGTTACCCCCTCACAGGGGGCGGTGAAAAACTGTTTTTT.

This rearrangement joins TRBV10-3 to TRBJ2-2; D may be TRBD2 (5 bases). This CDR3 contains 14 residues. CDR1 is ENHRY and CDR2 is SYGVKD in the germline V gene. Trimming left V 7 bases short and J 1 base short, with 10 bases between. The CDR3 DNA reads TGTGCCATCAAACCCAGCGGGAACACCGGGGAGCTGTTTTTT. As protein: CAIKPSGNTGELFF.

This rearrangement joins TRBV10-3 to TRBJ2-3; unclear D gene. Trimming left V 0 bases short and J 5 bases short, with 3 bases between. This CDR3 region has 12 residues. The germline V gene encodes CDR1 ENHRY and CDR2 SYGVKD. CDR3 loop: CAISESRDTQYF. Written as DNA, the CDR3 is TGTGCCATCAGTGAGTCGAGAGATACGCAGTATTTT.

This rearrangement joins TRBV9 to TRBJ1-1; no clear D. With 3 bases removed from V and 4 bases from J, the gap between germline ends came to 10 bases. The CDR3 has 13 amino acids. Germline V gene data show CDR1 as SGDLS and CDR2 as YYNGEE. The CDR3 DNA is TGTGCCAGCAGCGGGGGAGGCGGCACTGAAGCTTTCTTT. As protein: CASSGGGGTEAFF.

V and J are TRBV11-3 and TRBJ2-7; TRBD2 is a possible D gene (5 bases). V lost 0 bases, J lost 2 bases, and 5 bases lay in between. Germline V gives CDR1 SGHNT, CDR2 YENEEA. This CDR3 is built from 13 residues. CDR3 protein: CASSLDSAYEQYF. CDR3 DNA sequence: TGTGCCAGCAGCTTAGATAGCGCCTACGAGCAGTACTTC.

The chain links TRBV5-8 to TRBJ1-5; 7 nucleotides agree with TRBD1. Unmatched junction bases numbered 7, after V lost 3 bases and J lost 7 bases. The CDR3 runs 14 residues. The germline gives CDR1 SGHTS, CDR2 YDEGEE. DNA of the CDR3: TGTGCCAGCAGCTCCCCAGGGGGACGGCAGCCCCAGCATTTT. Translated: CASSSPGGRQPQHF.

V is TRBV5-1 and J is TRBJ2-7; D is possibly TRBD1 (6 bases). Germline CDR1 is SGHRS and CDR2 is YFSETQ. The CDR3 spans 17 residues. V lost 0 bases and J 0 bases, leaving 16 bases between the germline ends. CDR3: CASSLDGRGRLSYEQYF. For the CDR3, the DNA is TGCGCCAGCAGCTTGGACGGCAGGGGACGGCTCTCCTACGAGCAGTACTTC. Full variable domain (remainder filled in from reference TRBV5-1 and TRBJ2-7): KAGVTQTPRYLIKTRGQQVTLSCSPISGHRSVSWYQQTPGQGLQFLFEYFSETQRNKGNFPGRFSGRQFSNSRSEMNVSTLELGDSALYLCASSLDGRGRLSYEQYFGPGTRLTVT.

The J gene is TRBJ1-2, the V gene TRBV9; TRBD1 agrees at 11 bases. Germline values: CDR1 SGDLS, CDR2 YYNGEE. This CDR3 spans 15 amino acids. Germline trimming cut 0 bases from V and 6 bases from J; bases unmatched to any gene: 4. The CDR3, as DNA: TGTGCCAGCAGCGTAGCCTGGACAGGGGGCAATGGCTACACCTTC. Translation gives CASSVAWTGGNGYTF.

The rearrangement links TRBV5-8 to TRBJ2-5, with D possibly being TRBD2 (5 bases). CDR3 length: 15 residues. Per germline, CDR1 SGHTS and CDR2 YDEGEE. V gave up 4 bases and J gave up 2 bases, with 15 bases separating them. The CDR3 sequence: CASSLGRLAQETQYF. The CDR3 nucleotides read TGTGCCAGCAGCCTTGGGCGGCTAGCTCAAGAGACCCAGTACTTC.

CDR3 sequence reads: CARDYSSSGANVLTF. The CDR3 DNA reads as TGTGCCAGGGACTACAGCTCCTCTGGGGCCAACGTCCTGACTTTC. The rearrangement uses TRBV2 and TRBJ2-6; D is perhaps TRBD2 (6 bases). Germline-derived CDR1 and CDR2 are SNHLY and FYNNEI. CDR3 size: 15 residues. V was cut by 9 bases and J by 0 bases, with 12 bases left in between.